The next 9 T cell receptor beta chains were all read from a single sample in a study of cytomegalovirus exposure and HLA in healthy donors. PCR primers comprised 60 Vbeta and 13 Jbeta primers. Using immunoSEQ multiplex PCR, the repertoire was profiled, and TCRdb retains in-frame clones only, with some absent. The sample includes 95,000 to 150,000 clones, 77% of them seen just once. The sequencing input was PBMCs. The receptors originated from a man younger than 30 in good health and CMV-seropositive.

The chain is built from TRBV6-1 and TRBJ1-6; no clear D gene. CDR1 is MNHNS and CDR2 is SASEGT in the germline V gene. Trimming removed 0 bases at V and 0 bases at J, with 12 bases between. The CDR3 covers 18 residues. CDR3 sequence: CASSEAPGASSYNSPLHF. The CDR3, as DNA: TGTGCCAGCAGTGAAGCTCCAGGTGCGAGCTCCTATAATTCACCCCTCCACTTT.

The J gene is TRBJ1-5, the V gene TRBV10-3, with TRBD1 as a possible D gene (6 bases). Germline assignment: CDR1 ENHRY and CDR2 SYGVKD. This CDR3 contains 13 residues. V was cut by 6 bases and J by 4 bases, with 10 bases left in between. The CDR3 DNA is TGTGCCATCAGCGGGACAAAGAATCAGCCCCAGCATTTT. Amino acid sequence: CAISGTKNQPQHF.

The genes are TRBV28 and TRBJ1-2; D may be TRBD1 (6 bases). The CDR3 covers 14 residues. Germline CDR1 and CDR2: MDHEN and SYDVKM. V was trimmed by 6 bases and J by 5 bases, leaving 16 bases between them. For the CDR3, the DNA is TGTGCCAGCAGGGTGGACAGATTAACTTATGGCTACACCTTC. Protein sequence: CASRVDRLTYGYTF.

The V gene is TRBV6-5, the J gene TRBJ1-1; 7 bases map to TRBD1. The length of the CDR3 is 14 residues. Germline V gene lookup returns CDR1 MNHEY and CDR2 SVGAGI. V lost 7 bases and J lost 5; bases outside the gene matches: 10. The CDR3 bases are TGTGCCAGCAAAAACACAGGGGTTAGGACTGAAGCTTTCTTT. Amino acid sequence: CASKNTGVRTEAFF.

This clone was seen a few times. The chain carries TRBV6-5 and TRBJ1-5; 8 bases align to TRBD1. V was pared by 5 bases and J by 9 bases, with 6 bases of the junction left unmatched. This CDR3 comprises 13 residues. Germline V gene sequence: CDR1 MNHEY, CDR2 SVGAGI. The CDR3: CASSADRVTPQHF. The CDR3 DNA is TGTGCCAGCAGTGCGGACAGGGTTACGCCCCAGCATTTT.

The rearrangement links TRBV6-5 to TRBJ2-1; D unresolved. In germline, CDR1 is MNHEY, CDR2 SVGAGI. V lost 0 bases, J lost 8 bases, and 14 bases lay in between. This CDR3 region has 15 residues. The CDR3 sequence: CASSYSKYSPDEQFF. In DNA form, the CDR3 reads TGTGCCAGCAGTTACTCGAAATACAGCCCCGATGAGCAGTTCTTC.

The chain combines TRBV27 with TRBJ1-1; possibly TRBD1 for D (6 bases). V gave up 6 bases and J gave up 5 bases, with 16 bases separating them. This CDR3 contains 14 residues. Germline loops: CDR1 MNHEY, CDR2 SMNVEV (reference sequence). The CDR3 protein is CASRWERGGTEAFF. For the CDR3, the DNA is TGTGCCAGCAGGTGGGAAAGAGGGGGAACTGAAGCTTTCTTT.

This sequence joins TRBV19 and TRBJ1-2; 9 bases map to TRBD1. This CDR3 spans 13 amino acids. Germline loops: CDR1 LNHDA, CDR2 SQIVND (reference sequence). Trimming cost V 8 bases and J 4 bases; bases outside gene matches: 5. CDR3 nucleotide sequence: TGTGCCAGTGGGGACAGGGCCTCCTATGGCTACACCTTC. It specifies CASGDRASYGYTF.

This chain links TRBV5-6 with TRBJ1-5; tentatively, D is TRBD1 (6 bases). Looked up from germline, CDR1 is SGHDT and CDR2 is YYEEEE. The V gene lost 7 bases and the J gene lost 6 bases, with 11 bases spanning the gap. This CDR3 is 12 amino acids long. The CDR3 here is CASGRGPQPQHF. In nucleotides, the CDR3 is TGTGCCAGCGGCAGGGGCCCTCAGCCCCAGCATTTT.